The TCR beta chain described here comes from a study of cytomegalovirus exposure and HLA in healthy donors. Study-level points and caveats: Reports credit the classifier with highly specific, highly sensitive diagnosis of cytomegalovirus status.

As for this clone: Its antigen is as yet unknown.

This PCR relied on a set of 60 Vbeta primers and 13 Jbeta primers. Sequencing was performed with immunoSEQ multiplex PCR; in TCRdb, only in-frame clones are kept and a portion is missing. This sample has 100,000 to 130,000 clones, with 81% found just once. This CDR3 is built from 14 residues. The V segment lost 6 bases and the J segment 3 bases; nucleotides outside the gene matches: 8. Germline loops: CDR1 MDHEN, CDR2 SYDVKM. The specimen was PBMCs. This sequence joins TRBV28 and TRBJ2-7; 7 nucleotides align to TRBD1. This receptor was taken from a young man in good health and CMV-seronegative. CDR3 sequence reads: CASSPDRVGYEQYF. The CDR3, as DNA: TGTGCCAGCAGCCCTGACAGGGTCGGCTACGAGCAGTACTTC.